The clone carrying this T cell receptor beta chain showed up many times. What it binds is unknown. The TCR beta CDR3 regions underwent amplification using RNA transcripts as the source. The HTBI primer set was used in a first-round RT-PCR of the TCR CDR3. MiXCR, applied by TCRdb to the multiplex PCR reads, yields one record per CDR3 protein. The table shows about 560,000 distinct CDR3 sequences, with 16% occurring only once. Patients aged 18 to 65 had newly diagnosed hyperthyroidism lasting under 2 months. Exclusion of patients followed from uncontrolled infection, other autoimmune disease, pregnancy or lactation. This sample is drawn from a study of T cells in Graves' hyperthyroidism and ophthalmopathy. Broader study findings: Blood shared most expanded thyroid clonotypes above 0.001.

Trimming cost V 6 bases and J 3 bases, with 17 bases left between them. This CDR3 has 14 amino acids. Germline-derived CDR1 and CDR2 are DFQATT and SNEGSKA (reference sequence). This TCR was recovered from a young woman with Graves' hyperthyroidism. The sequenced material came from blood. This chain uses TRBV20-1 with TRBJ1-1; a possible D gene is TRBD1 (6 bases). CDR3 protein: CSAKQGSADTEAFF. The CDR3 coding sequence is TGCAGTGCAAAACAGGGTTCCGCGGACACTGAAGCTTTCTTT.